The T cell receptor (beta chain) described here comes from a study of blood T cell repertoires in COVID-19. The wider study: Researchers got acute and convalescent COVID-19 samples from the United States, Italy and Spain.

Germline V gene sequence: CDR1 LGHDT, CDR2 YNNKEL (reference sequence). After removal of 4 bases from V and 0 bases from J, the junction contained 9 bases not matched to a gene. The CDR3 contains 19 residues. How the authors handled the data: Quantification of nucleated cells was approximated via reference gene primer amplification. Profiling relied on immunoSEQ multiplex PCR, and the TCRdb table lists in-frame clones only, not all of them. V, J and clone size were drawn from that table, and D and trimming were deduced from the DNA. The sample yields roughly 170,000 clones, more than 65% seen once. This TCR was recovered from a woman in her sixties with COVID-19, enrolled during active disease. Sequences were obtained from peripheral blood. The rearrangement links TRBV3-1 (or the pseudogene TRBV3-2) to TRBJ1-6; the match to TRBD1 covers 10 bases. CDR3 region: CASSLERGQGYSYNSPLHF. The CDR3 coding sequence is TGTGCCAGCAGCCTCGAGAGGGGACAGGGGTACTCCTATAATTCACCCCTCCACTTT.